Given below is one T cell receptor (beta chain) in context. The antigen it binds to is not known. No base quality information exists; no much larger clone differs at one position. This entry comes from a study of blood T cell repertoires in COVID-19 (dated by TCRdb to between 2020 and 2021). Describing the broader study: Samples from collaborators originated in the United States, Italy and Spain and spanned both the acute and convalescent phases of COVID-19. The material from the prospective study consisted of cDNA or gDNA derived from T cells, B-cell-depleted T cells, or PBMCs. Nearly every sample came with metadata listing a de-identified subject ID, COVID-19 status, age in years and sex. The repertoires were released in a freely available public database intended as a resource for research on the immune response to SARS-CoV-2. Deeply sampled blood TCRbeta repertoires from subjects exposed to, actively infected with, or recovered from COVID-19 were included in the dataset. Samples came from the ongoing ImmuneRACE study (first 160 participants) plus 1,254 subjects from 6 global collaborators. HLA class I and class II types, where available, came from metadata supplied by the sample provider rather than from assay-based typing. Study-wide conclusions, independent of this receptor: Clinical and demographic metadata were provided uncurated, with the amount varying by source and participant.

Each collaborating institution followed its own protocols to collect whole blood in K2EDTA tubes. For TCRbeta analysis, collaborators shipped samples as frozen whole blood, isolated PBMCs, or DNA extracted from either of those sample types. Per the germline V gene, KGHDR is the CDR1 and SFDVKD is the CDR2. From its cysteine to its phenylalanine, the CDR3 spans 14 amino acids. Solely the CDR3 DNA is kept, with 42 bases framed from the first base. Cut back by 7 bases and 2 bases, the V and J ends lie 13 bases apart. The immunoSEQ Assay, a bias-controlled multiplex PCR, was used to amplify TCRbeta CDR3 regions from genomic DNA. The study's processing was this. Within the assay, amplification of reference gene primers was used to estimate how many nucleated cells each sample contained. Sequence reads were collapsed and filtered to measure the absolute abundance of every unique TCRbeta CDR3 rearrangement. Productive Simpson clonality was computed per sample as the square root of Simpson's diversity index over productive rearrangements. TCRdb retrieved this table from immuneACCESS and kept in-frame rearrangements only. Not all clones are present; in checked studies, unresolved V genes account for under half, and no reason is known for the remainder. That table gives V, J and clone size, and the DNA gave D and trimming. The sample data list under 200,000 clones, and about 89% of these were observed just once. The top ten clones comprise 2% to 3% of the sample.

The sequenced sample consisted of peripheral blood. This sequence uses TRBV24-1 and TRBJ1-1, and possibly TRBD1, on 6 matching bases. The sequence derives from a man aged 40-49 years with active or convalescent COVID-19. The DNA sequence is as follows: TGTGCCACCAGGGGAACAGGGTCCAACACTGAAGCTTTCTTT. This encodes CATRGTGSNTEAFF.